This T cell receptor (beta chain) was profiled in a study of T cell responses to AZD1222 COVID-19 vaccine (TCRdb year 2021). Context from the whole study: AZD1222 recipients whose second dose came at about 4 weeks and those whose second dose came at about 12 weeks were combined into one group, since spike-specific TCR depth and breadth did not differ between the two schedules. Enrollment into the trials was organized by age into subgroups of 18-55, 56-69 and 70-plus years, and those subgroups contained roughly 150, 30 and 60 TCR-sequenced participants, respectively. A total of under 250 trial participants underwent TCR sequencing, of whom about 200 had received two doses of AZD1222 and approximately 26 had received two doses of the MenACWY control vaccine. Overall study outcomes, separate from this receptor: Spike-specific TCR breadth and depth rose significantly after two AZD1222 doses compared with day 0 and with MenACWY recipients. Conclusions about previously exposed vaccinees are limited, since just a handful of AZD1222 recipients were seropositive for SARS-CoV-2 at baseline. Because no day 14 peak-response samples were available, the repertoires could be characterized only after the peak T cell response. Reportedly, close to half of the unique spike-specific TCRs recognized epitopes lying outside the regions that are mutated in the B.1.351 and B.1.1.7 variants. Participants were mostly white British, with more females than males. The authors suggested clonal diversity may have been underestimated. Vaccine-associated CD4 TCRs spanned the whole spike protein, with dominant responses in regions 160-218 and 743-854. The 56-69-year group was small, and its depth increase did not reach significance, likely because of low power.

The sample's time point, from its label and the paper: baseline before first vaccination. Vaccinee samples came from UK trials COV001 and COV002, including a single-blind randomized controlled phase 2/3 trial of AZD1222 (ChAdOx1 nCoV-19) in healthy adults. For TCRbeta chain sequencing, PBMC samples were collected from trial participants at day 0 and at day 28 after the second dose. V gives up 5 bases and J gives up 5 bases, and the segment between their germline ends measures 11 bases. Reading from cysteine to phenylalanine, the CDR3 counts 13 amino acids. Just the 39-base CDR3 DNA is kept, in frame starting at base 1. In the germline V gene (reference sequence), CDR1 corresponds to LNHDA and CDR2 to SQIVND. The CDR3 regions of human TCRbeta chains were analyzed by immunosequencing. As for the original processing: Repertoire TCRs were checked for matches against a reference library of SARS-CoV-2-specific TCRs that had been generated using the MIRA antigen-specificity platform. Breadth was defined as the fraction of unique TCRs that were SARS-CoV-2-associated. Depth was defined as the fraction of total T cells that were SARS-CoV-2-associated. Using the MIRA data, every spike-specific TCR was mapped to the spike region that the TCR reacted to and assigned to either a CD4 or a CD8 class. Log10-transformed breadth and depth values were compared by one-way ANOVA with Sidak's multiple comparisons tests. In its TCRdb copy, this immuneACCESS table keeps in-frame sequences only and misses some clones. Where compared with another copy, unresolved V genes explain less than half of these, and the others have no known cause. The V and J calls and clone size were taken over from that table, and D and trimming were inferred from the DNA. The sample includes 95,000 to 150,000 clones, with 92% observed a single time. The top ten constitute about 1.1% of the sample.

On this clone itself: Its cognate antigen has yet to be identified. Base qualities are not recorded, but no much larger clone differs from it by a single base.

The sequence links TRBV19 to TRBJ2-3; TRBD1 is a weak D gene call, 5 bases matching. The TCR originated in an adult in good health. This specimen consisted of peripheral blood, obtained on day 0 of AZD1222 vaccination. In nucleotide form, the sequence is TGTGCCAGTAGTGGGGCTCAGCAAGATACGCAGTATTTT. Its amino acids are CASSGAQQDTQYF.